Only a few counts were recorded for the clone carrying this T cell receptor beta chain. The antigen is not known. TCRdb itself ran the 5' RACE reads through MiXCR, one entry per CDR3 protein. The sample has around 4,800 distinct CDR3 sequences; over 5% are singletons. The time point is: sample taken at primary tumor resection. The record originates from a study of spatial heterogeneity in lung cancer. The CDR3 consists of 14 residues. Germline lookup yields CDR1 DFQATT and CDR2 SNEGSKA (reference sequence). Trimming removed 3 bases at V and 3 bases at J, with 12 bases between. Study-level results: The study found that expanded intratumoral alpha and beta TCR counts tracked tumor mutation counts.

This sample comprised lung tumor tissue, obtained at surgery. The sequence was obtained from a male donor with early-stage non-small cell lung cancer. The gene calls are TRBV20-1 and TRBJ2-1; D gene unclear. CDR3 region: CSARPWDNYNEQFF. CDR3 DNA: TGCAGTGCTAGGCCATGGGATAACTACAATGAGCAGTTCTTC.